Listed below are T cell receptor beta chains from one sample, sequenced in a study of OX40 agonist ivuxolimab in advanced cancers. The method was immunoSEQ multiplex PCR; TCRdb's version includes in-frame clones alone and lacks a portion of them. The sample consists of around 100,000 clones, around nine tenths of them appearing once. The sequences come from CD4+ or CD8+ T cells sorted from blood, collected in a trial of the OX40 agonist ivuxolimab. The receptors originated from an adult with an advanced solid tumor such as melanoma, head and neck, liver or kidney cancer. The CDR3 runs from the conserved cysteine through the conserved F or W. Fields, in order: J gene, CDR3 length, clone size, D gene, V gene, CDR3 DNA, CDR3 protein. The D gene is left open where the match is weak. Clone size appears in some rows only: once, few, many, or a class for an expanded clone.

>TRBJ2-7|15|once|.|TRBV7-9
TGTGCCAGCAGCTTAGCCATAGTCCCAGCGTCCGAGCAGTACTTC
CASSLAIVPASEQYF
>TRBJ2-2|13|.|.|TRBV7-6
TGTGCCAGCAGCTTACAAGACAGGGGGGAGCTGTTTTTT
CASSLQDRGELFF
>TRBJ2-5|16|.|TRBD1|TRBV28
TGTGCCAGCAGCCCCCAACGGCCGGGACAGCAAGAGACCCAGTACTTC
CASSPQRPGQQETQYF
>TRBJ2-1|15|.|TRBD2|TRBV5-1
TGCGCCAGCAGCATCCTAGCGGGAGGAGGCAATGAGCAGTTCTTC
CASSILAGGGNEQFF
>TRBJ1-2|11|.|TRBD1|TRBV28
TGTGCCACCGGACAGGCATATGGCTACACCTTC
CATGQAYGYTF
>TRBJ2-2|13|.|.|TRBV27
TGTGCCAGCAGTTTCTACGGGTCCGGGGAGCTGTTTTTT
CASSFYGSGELFF
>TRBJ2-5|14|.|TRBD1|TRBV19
TGTGCCAGTAGTATGACAGGGGCCAGGGAGACCCAGTACTTC
CASSMTGARETQYF
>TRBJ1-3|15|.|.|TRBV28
TGTGCCAGCAGTTCGACAGTATCAACTGGAAACACCATATATTTT
CASSSTVSTGNTIYF
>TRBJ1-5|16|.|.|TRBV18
TGTGCCAGCTCACCACCGGGACTATATAGCAATCAGCCCCAGCATTTT
CASSPPGLYSNQPQHF
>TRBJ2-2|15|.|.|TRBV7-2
TGTGCCAGCAGCCCCTCGGGGGCTAGGTCCGGGGAGCTGTTTTTT
CASSPSGARSGELFF
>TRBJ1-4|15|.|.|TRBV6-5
TGTGCCAGCAGAGACGGAAGGAGGGCGGCTGAAAAACTGTTTTTT
CASRDGRRAAEKLFF
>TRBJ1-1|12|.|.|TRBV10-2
TGCGCCAGCAGTGAGGATTGGGGTGAAGCTTTCTTT
CASSEDWGEAFF
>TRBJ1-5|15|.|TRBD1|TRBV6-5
TGTGCCAGCAGTCAGCAAGGGACAGGTAATCAGCCCCAGCATTTT
CASSQQGTGNQPQHF
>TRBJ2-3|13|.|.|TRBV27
TGTGCCAGCAGTCCCGATTACACAGATACGCAGTATTTT
CASSPDYTDTQYF
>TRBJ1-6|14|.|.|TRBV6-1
TGTGCCAGCAGGGGGGGGGCCTATAATTCACCCCTCCACTTT
CASRGGAYNSPLHF
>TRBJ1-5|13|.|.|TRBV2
TGTGCCAGCAGGAGGTCCTACAATCAGCCCCAGCATTTT
CASRRSYNQPQHF
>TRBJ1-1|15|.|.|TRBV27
TGTGCCAGCAGTTTCTCCCCTCGCGGAAGGACTGAAGCTTTCTTT
CASSFSPRGRTEAFF
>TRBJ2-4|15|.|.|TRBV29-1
TGCAGCGTTATAGTCGGGCTTATAGCCAAAAACATTCAGTACTTC
CSVIVGLIAKNIQYF
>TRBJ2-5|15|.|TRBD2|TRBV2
TGTGCCAGCAGTATGGGCTTCGGGGGGCAAGAGACCCAGTACTTC
CASSMGFGGQETQYF
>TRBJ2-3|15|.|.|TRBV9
TGTGCCAGCAGCGTAGAATCTAGCCGGGCAGATACGCAGTATTTT
CASSVESSRADTQYF
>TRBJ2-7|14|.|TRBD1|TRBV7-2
TGTGCCAGCAGCCAAAACAGGGGAACCTACGAGCAGTACTTC
CASSQNRGTYEQYF
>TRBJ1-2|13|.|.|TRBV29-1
TGCAGCGCTACGGACGGATCTAACTATGGCTACACCTTC
CSATDGSNYGYTF
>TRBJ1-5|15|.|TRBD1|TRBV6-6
TGTGCCAGCACTTTGCAACAGGGGGTTGGACAGCCCCAGCATTTT
CASTLQQGVGQPQHF
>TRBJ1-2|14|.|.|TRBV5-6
TGTGCCAGCAGCTTGGGCCGACAGAACTATGGCTACACCTTC
CASSLGRQNYGYTF
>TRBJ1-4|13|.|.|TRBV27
TGTGCCAGCAGTTTATGGGGGAATGAAAAACTGTTTTTT
CASSLWGNEKLFF
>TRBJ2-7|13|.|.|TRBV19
TGTGCCAGTAGTGCAGCCCGTGGAGACGAGCAGTACTTC
CASSAARGDEQYF
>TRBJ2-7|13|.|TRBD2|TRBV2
TGTGCCAGCACCATACTAGCGGGAGCCGGGCAGTACTTC
CASTILAGAGQYF
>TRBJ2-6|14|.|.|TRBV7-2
TGTGCCAGCAGCCAGAGGGCCGGGGCCAACGTCCTGACTTTC
CASSQRAGANVLTF
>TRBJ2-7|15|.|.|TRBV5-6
TGTGCCAGCAGGTTCCGGGACCCCTTCTCCTACGAGCAGTACTTC
CASRFRDPFSYEQYF
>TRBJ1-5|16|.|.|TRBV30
TGTGCCTGGAGCTTAAGTCCGGGAGCCAGCAATCAGCCCCAGCATTTT
CAWSLSPGASNQPQHF
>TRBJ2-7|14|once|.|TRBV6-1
TGTGCCAGCAGTGTACCAGGGGATTCGGGGGAGCAGTACTTC
CASSVPGDSGEQYF
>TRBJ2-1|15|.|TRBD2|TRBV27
TGTGCCAGCAGTGCCAGGGGACTAGCGCGTCATGAGCAGTTCTTC
CASSARGLARHEQFF
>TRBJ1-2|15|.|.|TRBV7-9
TGTGCCAGCAGCCCATTACAGGGAGTGGGCTATGGCTACACCTTC
CASSPLQGVGYGYTF
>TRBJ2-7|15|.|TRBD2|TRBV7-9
TGTGCCAGCAGGGGGACTAGCGGGAGTTCCTACGAGCAGTACTTC
CASRGTSGSSYEQYF
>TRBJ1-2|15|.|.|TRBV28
TGTGCCAGCAGCACCTCAGGTCCCGCTAACTATGGCTACACCTTC
CASSTSGPANYGYTF
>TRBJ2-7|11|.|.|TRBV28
TGTGCCAGCGGAAGGGTCTACGAGCAGTACTTC
CASGRVYEQYF
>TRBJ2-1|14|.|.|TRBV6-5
TGTGCCAGCAGTTACTCCCTTTGGGCCTCGGAGCAGTTCTTC
CASSYSLWASEQFF
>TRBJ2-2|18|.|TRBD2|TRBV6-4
TGTGCCAGCAGTGTCGTTGCTAGCGGCGCCACGAACACCGGGGAGCTGTTTTTT
CASSVVASGATNTGELFF
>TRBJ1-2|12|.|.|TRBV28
TGTGCCAGCAGTTCCGATTCCTATGGCTACACCTTC
CASSSDSYGYTF
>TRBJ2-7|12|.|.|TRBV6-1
TGTGCCAGCAGGCGCCCGGCGGGCGAGCAGTACTTC
CASRRPAGEQYF
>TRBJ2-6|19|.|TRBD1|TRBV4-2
TGTGCCAGCAGCCAAGTAGGGCTTCAGGGGGCTGGTGGGGCCAACGTCCTGACTTTC
CASSQVGLQGAGGANVLTF
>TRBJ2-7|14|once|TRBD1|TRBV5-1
TGCGCCAGCAGCTACGACAGGGTTGCGTCCGAGCAGTACTTC
CASSYDRVASEQYF
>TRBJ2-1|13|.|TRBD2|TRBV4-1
TGCGCCAGCAGCCCCTGGGGGGGGAATGAGCAGTTCTTC
CASSPWGGNEQFF
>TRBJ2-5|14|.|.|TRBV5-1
TGCGCCAGCAGCTTGGGACCTGCCCAAGAGACCCAGTACTTC
CASSLGPAQETQYF
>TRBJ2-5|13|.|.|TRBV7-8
TGTGCCAGCAGCTTAGGCAGCACAGAGACCCAGTACTTC
CASSLGSTETQYF
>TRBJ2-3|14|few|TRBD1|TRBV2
TGTGCCAGCAGTATAGGGGGCATGACAGATACGCAGTATTTT
CASSIGGMTDTQYF
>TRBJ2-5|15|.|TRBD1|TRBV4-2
TGTGCCAGCAGCCGGAAGACAGGGGGGCAAGAGACCCAGTACTTC
CASSRKTGGQETQYF
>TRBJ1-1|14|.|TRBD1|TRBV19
TGTGCCAGTAGTATACAGGGGGTGAACACTGAAGCTTTCTTT
CASSIQGVNTEAFF
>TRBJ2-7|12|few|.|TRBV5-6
TGTGCCAGCAGCAGGGGCTCCTACGAGCAGTACTTC
CASSRGSYEQYF
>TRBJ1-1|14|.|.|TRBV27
TGTGCCAGCAGTACGGGACTGCCGAACACTGAAGCTTTCTTT
CASSTGLPNTEAFF
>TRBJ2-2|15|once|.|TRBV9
TGTGCCAGCAGCGTAGGAGGCGGGATTAGCGGGGAGCTGTTTTTT
CASSVGGGISGELFF
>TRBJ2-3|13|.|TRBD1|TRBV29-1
TGCAGCGTTGGGACAGGGCGCACAGATACGCAGTATTTT
CSVGTGRTDTQYF
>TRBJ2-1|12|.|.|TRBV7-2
TGTGCCAGCAGCCTTAACCTAGGTGAGCAGTTCTTC
CASSLNLGEQFF